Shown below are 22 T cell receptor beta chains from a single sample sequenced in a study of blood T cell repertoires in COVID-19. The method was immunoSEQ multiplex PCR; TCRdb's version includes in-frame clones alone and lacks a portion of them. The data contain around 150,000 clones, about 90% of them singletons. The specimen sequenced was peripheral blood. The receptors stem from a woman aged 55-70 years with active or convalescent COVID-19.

The DNA for the CDR3 is TGTGCCAGCAGTACTGGCGGGGCCTGGAACACTGAAGCTTTCTTT. This encodes CASSTGGAWNTEAFF. The chain links TRBV6-2 or TRBV6-3 to TRBJ1-1, with a possible D match to TRBD1 (5 bases). The V and J ends lost 5 bases and 1 base respectively, with 14 bases between them. The CDR3 covers 15 residues. Per the germline V gene, CDR1 is MNHEY and CDR2 is SVGEGT.

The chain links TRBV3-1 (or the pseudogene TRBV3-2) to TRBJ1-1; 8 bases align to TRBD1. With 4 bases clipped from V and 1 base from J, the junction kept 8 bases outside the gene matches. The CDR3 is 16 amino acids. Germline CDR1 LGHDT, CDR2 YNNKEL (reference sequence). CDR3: CASSPSYRGTNTEAFF. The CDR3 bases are TGTGCCAGCAGCCCCTCCTACAGGGGGACGAACACTGAAGCTTTCTTT.

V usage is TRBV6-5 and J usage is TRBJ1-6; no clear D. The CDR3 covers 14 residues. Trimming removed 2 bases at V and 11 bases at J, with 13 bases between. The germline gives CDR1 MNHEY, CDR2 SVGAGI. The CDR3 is CASSYGRAGTPLHF. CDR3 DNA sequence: TGTGCCAGCAGTTACGGGAGGGCCGGGACACCCCTCCACTTT.

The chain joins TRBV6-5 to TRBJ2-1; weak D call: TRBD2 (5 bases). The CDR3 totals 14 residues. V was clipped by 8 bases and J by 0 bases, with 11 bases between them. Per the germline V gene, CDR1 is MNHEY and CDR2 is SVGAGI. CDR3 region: CASGRASSYNEQFF. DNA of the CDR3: TGTGCCAGCGGGAGAGCGAGCTCCTACAATGAGCAGTTCTTC.

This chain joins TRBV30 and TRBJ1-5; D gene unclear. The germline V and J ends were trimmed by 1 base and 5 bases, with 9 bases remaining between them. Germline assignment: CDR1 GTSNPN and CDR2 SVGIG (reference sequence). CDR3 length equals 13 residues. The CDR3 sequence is CAWSEMSHQPQHF. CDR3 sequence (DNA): TGTGCCTGGAGTGAAATGAGCCATCAGCCCCAGCATTTT.

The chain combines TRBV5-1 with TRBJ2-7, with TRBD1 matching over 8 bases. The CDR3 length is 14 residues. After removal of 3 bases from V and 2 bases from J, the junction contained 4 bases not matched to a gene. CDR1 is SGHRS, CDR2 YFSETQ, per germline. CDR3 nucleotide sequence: TGCGCCAGCAGCTCAGGACAGGGACCCTACGAGCAGTACTTC. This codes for CASSSGQGPYEQYF.

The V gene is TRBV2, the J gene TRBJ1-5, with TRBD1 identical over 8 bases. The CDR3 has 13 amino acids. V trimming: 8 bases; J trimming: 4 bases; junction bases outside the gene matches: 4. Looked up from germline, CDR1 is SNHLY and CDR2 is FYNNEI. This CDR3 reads CASRQGQNQPQHF. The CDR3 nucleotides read TGTGCCAGCCGACAGGGGCAAAATCAGCCCCAGCATTTT. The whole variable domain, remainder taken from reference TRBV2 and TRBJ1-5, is EPEVTQTPSHQVTQMGQEVILRCVPISNHLYFYWYRQILGQKVEFLVSFYNNEISEKSEIFDDQFSVERPDGSNFTLKIRSTKLEDSAMYFCASRQGQNQPQHFGDGTRLSIL.

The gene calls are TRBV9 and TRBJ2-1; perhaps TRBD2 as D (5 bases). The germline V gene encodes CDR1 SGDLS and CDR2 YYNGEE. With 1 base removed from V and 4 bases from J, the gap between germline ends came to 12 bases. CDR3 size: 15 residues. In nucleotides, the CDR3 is TGTGCCAGCAGCGTAACCGGGAATCCATACAATGAGCAGTTCTTC. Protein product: CASSVTGNPYNEQFF.

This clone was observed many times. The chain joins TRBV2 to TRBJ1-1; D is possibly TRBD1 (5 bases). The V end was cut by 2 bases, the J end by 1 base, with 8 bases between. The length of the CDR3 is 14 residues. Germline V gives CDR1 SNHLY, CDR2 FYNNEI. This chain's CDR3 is CASSEQGENTEAFF. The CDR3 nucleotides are TGTGCCAGCAGTGAACAGGGTGAGAACACTGAAGCTTTCTTT.

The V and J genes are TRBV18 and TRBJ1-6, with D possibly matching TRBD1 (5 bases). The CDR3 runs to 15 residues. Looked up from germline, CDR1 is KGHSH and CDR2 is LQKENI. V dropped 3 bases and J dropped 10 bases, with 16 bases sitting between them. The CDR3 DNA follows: TGTGCCAGCTCACCTTCGGGGGTTCTAGGGTCACCCCTCCACTTT. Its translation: CASSPSGVLGSPLHF.

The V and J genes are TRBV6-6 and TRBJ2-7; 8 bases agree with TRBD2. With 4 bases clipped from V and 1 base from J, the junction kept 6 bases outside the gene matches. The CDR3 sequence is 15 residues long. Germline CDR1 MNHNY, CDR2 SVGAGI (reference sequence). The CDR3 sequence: CASSSAGGRSYEQYF. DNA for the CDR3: TGTGCCAGCAGTTCGGCGGGGGGCCGGTCCTACGAGCAGTACTTC.

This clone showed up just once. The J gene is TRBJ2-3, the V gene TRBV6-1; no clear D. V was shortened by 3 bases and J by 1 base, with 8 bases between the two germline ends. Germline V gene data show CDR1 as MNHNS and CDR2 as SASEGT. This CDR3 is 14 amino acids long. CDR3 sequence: CASSDSGGTDTQYF. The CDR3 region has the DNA TGTGCCAGCAGTGACAGTGGAGGCACAGATACGCAGTATTTT.

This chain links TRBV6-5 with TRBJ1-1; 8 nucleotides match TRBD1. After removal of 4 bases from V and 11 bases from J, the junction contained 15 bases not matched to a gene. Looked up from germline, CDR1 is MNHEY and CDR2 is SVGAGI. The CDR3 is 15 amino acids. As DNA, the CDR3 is TGTGCCAGCAGTTCCACGCCAGGGGGCGCATCTTCGGCTTTCTTT. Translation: CASSSTPGGASSAFF.

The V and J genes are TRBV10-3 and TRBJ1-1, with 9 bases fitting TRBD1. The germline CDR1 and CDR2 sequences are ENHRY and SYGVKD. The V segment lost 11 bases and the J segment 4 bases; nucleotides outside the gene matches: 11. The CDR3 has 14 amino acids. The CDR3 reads CASTGQGLGTEAFF. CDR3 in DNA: TGTGCCTCTACAGGACAGGGGCTGGGCACTGAAGCTTTCTTT.

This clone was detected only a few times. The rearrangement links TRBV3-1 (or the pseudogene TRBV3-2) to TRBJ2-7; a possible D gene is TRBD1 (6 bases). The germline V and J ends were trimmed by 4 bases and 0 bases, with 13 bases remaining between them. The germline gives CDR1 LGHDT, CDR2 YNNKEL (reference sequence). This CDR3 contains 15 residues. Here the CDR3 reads CASSPYDRNSYEQYF. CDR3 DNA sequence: TGTGCCAGCAGCCCATATGACAGGAACTCCTACGAGCAGTACTTC.

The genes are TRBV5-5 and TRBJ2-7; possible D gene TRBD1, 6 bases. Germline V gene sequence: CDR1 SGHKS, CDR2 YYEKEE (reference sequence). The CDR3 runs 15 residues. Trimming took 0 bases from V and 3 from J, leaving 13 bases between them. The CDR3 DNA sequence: TGTGCCAGCAGCTTGGATCCAGGGGATGGCTACGAGCAGTACTTC. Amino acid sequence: CASSLDPGDGYEQYF.

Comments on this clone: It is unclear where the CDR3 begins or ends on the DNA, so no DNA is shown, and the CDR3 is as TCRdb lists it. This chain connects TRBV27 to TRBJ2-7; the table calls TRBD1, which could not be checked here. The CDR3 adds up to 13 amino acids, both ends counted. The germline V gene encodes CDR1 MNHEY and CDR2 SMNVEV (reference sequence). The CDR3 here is CASSTSGQPEQYF.

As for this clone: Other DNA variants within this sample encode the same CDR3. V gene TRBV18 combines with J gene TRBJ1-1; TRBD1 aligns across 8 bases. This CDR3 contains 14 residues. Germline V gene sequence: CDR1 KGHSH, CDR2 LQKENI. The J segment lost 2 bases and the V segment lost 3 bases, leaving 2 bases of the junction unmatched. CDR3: CASSPGQVNTEAFF. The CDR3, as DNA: TGTGCCAGCTCACCGGGACAGGTTAACACTGAAGCTTTCTTT.

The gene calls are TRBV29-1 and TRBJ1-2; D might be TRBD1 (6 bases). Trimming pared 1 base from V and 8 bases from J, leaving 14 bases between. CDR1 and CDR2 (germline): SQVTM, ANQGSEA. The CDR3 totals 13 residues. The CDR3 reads CSVEVQGLGGYTF. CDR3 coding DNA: TGCAGCGTTGAAGTACAGGGTCTCGGCGGCTACACCTTC.

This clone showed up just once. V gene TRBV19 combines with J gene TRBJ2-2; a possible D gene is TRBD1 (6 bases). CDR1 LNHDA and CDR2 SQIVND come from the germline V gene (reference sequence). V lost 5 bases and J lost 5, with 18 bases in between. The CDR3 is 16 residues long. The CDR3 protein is CASSPYRVVQTGELFF. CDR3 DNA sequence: TGTGCCAGTAGTCCGTACAGGGTAGTTCAGACCGGGGAGCTGTTTTTT.

CDR3 nucleotides: TGTGCCAGTAGTATTGCGGGGATCACCTCTGGGGCCAACGTCCTGACTTTC. Its translation: CASSIAGITSGANVLTF. The V and J genes are TRBV19 and TRBJ2-6, with D perhaps matching TRBD2 (6 bases). Trimming left V 3 bases short and J 0 bases short, with 12 bases between. CDR1 and CDR2 from the germline V gene are LNHDA and SQIVND (reference sequence). The CDR3 is made up of 17 amino acids.

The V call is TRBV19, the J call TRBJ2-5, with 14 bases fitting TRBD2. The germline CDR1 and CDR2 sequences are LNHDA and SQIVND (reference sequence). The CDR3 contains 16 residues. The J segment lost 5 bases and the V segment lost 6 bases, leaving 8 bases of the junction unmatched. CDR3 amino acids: CASSRTSGGLEETQYF. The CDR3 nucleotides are TGTGCCAGTAGCCGGACTAGCGGGGGGTTAGAGGAGACCCAGTACTTC.